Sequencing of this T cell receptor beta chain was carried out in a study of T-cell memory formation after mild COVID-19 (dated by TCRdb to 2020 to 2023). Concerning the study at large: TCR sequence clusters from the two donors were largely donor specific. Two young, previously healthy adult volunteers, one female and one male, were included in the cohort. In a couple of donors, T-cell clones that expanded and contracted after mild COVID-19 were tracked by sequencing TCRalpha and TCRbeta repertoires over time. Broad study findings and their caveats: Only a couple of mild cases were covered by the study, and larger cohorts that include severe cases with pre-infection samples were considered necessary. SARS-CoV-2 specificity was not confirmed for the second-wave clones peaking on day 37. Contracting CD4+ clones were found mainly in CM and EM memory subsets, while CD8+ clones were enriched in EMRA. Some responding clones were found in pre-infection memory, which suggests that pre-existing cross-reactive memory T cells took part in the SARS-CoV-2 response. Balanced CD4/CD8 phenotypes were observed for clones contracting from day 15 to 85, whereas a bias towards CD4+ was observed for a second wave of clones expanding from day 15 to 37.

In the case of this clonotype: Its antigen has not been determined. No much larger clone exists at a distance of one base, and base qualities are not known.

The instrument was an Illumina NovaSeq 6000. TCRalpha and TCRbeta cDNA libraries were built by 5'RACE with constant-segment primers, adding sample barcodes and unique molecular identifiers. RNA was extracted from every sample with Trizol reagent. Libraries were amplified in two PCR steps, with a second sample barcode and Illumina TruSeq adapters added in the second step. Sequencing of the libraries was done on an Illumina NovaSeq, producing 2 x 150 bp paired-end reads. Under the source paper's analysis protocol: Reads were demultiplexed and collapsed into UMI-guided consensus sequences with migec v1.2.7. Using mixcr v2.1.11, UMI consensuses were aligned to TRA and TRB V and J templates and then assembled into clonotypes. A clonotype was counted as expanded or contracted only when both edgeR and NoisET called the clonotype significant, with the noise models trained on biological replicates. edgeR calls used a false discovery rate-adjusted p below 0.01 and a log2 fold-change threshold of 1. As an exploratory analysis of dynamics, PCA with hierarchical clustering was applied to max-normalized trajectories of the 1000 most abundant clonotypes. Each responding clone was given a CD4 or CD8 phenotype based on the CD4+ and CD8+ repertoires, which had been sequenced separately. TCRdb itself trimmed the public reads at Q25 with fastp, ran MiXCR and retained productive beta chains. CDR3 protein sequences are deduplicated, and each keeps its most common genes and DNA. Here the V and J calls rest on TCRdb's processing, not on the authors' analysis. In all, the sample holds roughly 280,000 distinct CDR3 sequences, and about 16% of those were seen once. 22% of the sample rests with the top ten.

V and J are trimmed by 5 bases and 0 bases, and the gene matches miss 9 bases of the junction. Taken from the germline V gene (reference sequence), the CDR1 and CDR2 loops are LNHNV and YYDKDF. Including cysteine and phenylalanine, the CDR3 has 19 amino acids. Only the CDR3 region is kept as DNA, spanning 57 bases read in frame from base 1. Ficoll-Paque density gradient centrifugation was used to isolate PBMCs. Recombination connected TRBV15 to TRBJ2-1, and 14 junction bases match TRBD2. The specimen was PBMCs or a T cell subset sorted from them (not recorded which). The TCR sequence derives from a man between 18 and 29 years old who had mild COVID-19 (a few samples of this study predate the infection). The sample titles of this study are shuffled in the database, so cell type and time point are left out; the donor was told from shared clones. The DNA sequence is TGTGCCACCAGCCGCTTGGGACTAGCGGGAGCCCGCTCCTACAATGAGCAGTTCTTC. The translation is CATSRLGLAGARSYNEQFF.